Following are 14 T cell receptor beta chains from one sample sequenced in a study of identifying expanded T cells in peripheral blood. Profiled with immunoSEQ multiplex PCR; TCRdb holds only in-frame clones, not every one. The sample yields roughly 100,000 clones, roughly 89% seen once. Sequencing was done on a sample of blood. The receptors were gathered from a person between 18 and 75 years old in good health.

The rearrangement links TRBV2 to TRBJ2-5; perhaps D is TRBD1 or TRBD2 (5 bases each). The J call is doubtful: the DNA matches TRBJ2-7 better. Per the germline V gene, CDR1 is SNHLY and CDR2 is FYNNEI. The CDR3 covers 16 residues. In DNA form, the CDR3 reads TGTGCCAGCAGTGGAATTCGTAGTAGGGGAGACTACGAGCAGTACTTC. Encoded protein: CASSGIRSRGDYEQYF.

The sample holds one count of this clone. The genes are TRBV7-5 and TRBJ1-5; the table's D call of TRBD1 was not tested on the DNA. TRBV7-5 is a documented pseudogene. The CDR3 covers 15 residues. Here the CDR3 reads CARSPGQGGIQPQHF. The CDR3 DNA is TGTGCCAGAAGCCCCGGACAGGGCGGAATCCAGCCCCAGCATTTT.

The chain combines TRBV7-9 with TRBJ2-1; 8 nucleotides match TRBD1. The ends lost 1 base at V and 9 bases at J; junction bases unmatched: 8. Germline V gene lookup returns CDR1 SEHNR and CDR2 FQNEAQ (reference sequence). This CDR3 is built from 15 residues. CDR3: CASSLDRGWICEQFF. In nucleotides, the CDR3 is TGTGCCAGCAGCTTAGACAGGGGGTGGATTTGTGAGCAGTTCTTC.

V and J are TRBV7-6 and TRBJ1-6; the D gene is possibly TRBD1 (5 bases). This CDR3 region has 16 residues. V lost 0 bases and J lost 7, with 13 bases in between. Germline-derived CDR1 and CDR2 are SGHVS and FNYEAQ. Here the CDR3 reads CASSLARTGTNSPLHF. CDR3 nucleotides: TGTGCCAGCAGCTTAGCGAGAACGGGGACGAATTCACCCCTCCACTTT.

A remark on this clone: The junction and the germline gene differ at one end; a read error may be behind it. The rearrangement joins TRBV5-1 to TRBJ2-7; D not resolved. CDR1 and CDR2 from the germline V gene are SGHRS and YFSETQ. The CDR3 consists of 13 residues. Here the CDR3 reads CASRREEQYGQYF. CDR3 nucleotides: TGCGCCAGCAGGCGAGAAGAGCAGTACGGGCAGTACTTC. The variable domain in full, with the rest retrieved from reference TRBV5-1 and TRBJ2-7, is KAGVTQTPRYLIKTRGQQVTLSCSPISGHRSVSWYQQTPGQGLQFLFEYFSETQRNKGNFPGRFSGRQFSNSRSEMNVSTLELGDSALYLCASRREEQYGQYFGPGTRLTVT.

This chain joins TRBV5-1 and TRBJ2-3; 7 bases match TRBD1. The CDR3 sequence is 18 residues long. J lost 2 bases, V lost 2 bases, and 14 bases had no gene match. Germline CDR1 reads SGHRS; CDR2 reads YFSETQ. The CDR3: CASSFQAQSTGITDTQYF. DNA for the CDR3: TGCGCCAGCAGCTTTCAAGCCCAATCGACAGGGATCACAGATACGCAGTATTTT.

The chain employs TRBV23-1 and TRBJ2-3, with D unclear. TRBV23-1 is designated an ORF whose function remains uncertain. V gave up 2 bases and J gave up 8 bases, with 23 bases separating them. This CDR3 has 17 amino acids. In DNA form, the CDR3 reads TGCGCCAGCAGTCAACCGCCCTGGGGTAATCAGGTTGGTACGCAGTATTTT. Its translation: CASSQPPWGNQVGTQYF.

The CDR3 coding sequence is TGTGCCAGCAGCCAAGATCCGAGCTCCTATAATTCACCCCTCCACTTT. It translates to CASSQDPSSYNSPLHF. The chain joins TRBV4-2 to TRBJ1-6; D call uncertain. CDR3 length: 16 residues. The germline V gene encodes CDR1 LGHNA and CDR2 YNFKEQ. Trimming stripped 0 bases from V and 0 bases from J, with 6 bases between.

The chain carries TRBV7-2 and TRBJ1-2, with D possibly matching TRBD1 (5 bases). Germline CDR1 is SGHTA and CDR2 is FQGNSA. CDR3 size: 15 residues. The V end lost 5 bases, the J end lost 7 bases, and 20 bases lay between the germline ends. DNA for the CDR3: TGTGCCAGCAGCGCTGGGGGGTGGCAGGGCACTGGCTACACCTTC. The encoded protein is CASSAGGWQGTGYTF. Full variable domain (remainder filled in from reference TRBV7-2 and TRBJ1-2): GAGVSQSPSNKVTEKGKDVELRCDPISGHTALYWYRQSLGQGLEFLIYFQGNSAPDKSGLPSDRFSAERTGGSVSTLTIQRTQQEDSAVYLCASSAGGWQGTGYTFGSGTRLTVV.

This CDR3 reads CSVEFGTGGTEAFF. CDR3 sequence (DNA): TGCAGCGTTGAATTCGGGACAGGGGGCACTGAAGCTTTCTTT. The V and J genes are TRBV29-1 and TRBJ1-1; 11 bases line up with TRBD1. This CDR3 comprises 14 residues. The junction had 3 bases not matched to a gene; V was cut back by 2 bases and J by 4 bases. Germline V gives CDR1 SQVTM, CDR2 ANQGSEA. The entire variable domain, with the rest obtained from reference TRBV29-1 and TRBJ1-1, is as follows: SAVISQKPSRDICQRGTSLTIQCQVDSQVTMMFWYRQQPGQSLTLIATANQGSEATYESGFVIDKFPISRPNLTFSTLTVSNMSPEDSSIYLCSVEFGTGGTEAFFGQGTRLTVV.

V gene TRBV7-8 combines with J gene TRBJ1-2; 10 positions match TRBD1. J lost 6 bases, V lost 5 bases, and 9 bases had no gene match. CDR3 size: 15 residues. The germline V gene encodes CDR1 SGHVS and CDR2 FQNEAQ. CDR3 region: CASSPGTGDGNGYTF. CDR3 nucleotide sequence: TGTGCCAGCAGCCCGGGGACAGGGGATGGTAATGGCTACACCTTC.

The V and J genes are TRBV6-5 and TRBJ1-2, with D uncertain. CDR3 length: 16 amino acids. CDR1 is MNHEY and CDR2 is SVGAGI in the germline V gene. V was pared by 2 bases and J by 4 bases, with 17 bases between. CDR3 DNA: TGTGCCAGCAGTTACACACGGACGGGTGGCGGCTATGGCTACACCTTC. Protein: CASSYTRTGGGYGYTF.

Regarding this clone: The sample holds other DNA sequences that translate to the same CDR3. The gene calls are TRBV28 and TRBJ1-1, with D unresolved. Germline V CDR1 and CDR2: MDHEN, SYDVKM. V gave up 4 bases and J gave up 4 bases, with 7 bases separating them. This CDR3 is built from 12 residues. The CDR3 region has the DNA TGTGCCAGCAGTTCCGGTTCCACTGAAGCTTTCTTT. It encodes CASSSGSTEAFF.

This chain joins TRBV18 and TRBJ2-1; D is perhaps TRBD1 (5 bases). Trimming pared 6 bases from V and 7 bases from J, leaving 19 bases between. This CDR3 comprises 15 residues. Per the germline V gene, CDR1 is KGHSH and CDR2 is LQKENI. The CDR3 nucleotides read TGTGCCAGCTCGAACCGCAGGGTAGGTGGGAATGAGCAGTTCTTC. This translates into CASSNRRVGGNEQFF.